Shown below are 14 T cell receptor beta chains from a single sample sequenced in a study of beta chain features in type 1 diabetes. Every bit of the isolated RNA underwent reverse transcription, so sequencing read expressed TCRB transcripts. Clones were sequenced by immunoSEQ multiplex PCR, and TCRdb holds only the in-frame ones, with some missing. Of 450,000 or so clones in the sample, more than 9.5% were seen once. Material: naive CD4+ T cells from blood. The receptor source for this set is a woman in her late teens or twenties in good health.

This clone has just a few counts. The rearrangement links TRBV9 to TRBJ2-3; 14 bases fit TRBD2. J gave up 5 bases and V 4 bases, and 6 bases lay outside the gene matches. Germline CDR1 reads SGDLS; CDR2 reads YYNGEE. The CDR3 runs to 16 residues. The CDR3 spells CASSPRLAGGQDTQYF. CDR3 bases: TGTGCCAGCAGCCCAAGACTAGCGGGGGGGCAAGATACGCAGTATTTT.

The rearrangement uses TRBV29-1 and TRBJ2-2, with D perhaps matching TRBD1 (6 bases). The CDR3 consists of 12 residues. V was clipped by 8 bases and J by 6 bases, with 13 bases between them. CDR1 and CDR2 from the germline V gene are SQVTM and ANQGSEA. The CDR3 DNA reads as TGCAGCTTTCCCCAGGGGTCCGGGGAGCTGTTTTTT. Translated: CSFPQGSGELFF.

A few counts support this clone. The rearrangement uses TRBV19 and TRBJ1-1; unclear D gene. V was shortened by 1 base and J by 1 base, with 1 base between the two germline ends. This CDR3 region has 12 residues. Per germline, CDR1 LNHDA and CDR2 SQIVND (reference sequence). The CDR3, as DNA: TGTGCCAGTAGTATAGGGAACACTGAAGCTTTCTTT. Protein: CASSIGNTEAFF.

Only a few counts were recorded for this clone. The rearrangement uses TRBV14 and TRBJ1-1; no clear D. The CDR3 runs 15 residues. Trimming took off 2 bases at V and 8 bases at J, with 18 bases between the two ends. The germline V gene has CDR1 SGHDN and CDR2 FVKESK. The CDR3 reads CASSQFLGSPLEAFF. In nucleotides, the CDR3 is TGTGCCAGCAGCCAATTCCTGGGAAGTCCGCTGGAAGCTTTCTTT.

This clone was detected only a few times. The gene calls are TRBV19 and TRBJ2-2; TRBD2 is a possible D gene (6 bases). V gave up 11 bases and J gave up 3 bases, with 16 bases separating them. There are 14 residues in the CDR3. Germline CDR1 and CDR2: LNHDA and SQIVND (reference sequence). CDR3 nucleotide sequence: TGTGCCGCCGGGACTCTGGTGGACACCGGGGAGCTGTTTTTT. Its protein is CAAGTLVDTGELFF.

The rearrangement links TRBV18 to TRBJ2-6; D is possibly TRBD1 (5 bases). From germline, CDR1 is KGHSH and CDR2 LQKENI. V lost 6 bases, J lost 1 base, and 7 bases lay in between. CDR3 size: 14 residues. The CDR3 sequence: CASSAGSGANVLTF. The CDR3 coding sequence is TGTGCCAGCTCTGCAGGGTCTGGGGCCAACGTCCTGACTTTC.

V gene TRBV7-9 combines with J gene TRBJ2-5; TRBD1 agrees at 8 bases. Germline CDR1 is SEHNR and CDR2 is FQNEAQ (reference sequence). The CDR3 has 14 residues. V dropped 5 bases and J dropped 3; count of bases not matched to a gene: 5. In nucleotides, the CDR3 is TGTGCCAGCAGCAGGACAGGGTTTGAAGAGACCCAGTACTTC. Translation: CASSRTGFEETQYF.

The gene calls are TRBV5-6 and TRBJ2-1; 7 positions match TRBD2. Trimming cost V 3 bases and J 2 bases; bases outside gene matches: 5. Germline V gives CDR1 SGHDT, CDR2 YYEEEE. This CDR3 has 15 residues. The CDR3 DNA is TGTGCCAGCAGCTCGGGGGGACTTCCCTACAATGAGCAGTTCTTC. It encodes CASSSGGLPYNEQFF.

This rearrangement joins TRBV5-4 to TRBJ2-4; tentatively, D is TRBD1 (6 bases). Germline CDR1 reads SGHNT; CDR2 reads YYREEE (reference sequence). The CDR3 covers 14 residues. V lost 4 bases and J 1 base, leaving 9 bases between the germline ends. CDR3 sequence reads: CASSSTGAKNIQYF. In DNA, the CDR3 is TGTGCCAGCAGCAGTACAGGGGCCAAAAACATTCAGTACTTC. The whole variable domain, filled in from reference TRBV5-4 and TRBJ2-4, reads ETGVTQSPTHLIKTRGQQVTLRCSSQSGHNTVSWYQQALGQGPQFIFQYYREEENGRGNFPPRFSGLQFPNYSSELNVNALELDDSALYLCASSSTGAKNIQYFGAGTRLSVL.

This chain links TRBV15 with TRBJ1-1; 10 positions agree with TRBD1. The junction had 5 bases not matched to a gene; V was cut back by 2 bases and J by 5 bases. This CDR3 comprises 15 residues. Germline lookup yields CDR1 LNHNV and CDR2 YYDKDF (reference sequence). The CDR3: CATSRKGQGITEAFF. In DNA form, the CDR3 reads TGTGCCACCAGCAGAAAGGGACAGGGGATAACTGAAGCTTTCTTT.

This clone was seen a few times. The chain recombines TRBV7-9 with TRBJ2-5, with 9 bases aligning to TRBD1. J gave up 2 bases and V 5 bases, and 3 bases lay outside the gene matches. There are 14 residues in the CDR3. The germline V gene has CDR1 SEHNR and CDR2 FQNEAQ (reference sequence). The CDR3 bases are TGTGCCAGCAGCCGACAGGGGGTGCAAGAGACCCAGTACTTC. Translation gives CASSRQGVQETQYF.

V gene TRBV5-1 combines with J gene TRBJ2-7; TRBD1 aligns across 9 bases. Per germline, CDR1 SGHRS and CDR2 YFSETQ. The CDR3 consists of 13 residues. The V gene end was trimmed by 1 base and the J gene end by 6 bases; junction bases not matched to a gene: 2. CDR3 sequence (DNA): TGCGCCAGCAGCTTGTCGACAGGGGGCGAGCAGTACGTC. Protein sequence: CASSLSTGGEQYV.

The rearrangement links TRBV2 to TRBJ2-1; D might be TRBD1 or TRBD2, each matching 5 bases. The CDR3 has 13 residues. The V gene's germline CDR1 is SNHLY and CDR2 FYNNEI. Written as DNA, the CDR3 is TGTGCAGTCCCCCGAGGGACGGTCAATGAGCAGTTCTTC. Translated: CAVPRGTVNEQFF. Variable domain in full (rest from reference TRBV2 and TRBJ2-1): EPEVTQTPSHQVTQMGQEVILRCVPISNHLYFYWYRQILGQKVEFLVSFYNNEISEKSEIFDDQFSVERPDGSNFTLKIRSTKLEDSAMYFCAVPRGTVNEQFFGPGTRLTVL.

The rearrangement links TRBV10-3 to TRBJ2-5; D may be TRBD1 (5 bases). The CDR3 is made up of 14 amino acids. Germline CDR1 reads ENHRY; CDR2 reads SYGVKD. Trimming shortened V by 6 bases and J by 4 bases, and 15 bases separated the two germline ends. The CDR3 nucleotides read TGTGCCATCAGCCGTGGGCAGGGCTCAGAGACCCAGTACTTC. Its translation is CAISRGQGSETQYF.